This is a list of T cell receptor beta chains from one sample in a study of lymphopenia after photon versus proton radiotherapy. Some clones are missing from TCRdb's copy, which holds only in-frame ones; the method was immunoSEQ multiplex PCR. The table includes 150,000 to 200,000 clones, 75% to 90% detected once. The sample here was peripheral blood, taken from a patient treated with photon-based radiotherapy. These receptors came from a man aged 50-60 years with gastric cancer. CDR3s include the opening cysteine and the closing phenylalanine or tryptophan. A D gene is named only where the DNA matches it firmly. Not every row has a clone size; where given, it reads once, few, many or a size class.

j_call | v_call | d_call | clone_size | cdr3_nt | cdr3_aa
TRBJ2-1 | TRBV6-4 | TRBD2 | - | TGTGCCAGCAGTGCAAAGGGAGGGGACTACAATGAGCAGTTCTTC | CASSAKGGDYNEQFF
TRBJ1-3 | TRBV30 | - | - | TGTGCCTGGAGTGGCAAGGGCTCTGGAAACACCATATATTTT | CAWSGKGSGNTIYF
TRBJ1-5 | TRBV2 | TRBD1 | - | TGTGCCACCAAGGGGGCAGACGGTCAGCCCCAGCATTTT | CATKGADGQPQHF
TRBJ2-7 | TRBV5-6 | - | - | TGTGCCAGCAGTCCCCTAGGGAGGTCCTACGAGCAGTACTTC | CASSPLGRSYEQYF
TRBJ2-1 | TRBV27 | TRBD2 | - | TGTGCCAGCAGTCGGCTTAGCGGGCCGGGGTTCTTC | CASSRLSGPGFF
TRBJ1-5 | TRBV30 | - | - | TGTGCCTGGAGTGACCGGGCCCTAATACGACAGCCCCAGCATTTT | CAWSDRALIRQPQHF
TRBJ2-7 | TRBV5-1 | - | - | TGCGCCAGCAGCTTAGTGGGGACGCCCCTCGGCGAGCAGTACTTC | CASSLVGTPLGEQYF
TRBJ2-7 | TRBV5-4 | - | - | TGTGCCAGCAGCTTGGGCAGCTCCTACGAGCAGTACTTC | CASSLGSSYEQYF
TRBJ2-7 | TRBV29-1 | TRBD1 | once | TGCAGCGTTGGGGTGCAGGGGGTCTCCTACGAGCAGTACTTC | CSVGVQGVSYEQYF
TRBJ1-2 | TRBV18 | TRBD1 | few | TGTGCCAGCTCACCCGACACGGGACAGGGTGCTGGCTACACCTTC | CASSPDTGQGAGYTF
TRBJ1-2 | TRBV29-1 | - | - | TGCAGCGTTGAAGGCCTGTCCTATGGCTACACCTTC | CSVEGLSYGYTF
TRBJ1-4 | TRBV18 | - | - | TGTGCCAGCTCACCAAAGTCAACTAATGAAAAACTGTTTTTT | CASSPKSTNEKLFF
TRBJ2-6 | TRBV6-6 | - | - | TGTGCCAGCAGAGGGGGGCCCAGCTCTGGGGCCAACGTCCTGACTTTC | CASRGGPSSGANVLTF
TRBJ2-1 | TRBV15 | - | - | TGTGCCACCAGGTTCGGGGTAGGGGGGCAGTTCTTC | CATRFGVGGQFF
TRBJ2-5 | TRBV11-2 | - | - | TGTGCCAGCAGTTTACTGGTTCAGCGACAGACCCAGTACTTC | CASSLLVQRQTQYF
TRBJ1-2 | TRBV7-9 | - | - | TGTGCCAGCAGCCCACTCACAGCGTATGGCTACACCTTC | CASSPLTAYGYTF
TRBJ1-2 | TRBV19 | - | - | TGTGCCAGTAGTATAGTAGTGGCAGCGAGCTATGGCTACACCTTC | CASSIVVAASYGYTF
TRBJ2-2 | TRBV27 | - | - | TGTGCCAGCAGGGAAACCACAGCCTACACCGGGGAGCTGTTTTTT | CASRETTAYTGELFF
TRBJ2-3 | TRBV2 | TRBD2 | - | TGTGCCAGCAGCTTAGCGGGAGGGTACACAGATACGCAGTATTTT | CASSLAGGYTDTQYF
TRBJ1-4 | TRBV7-2 | TRBD1 | - | TGTGCCAGCAGCCCCGGGGGGACAGGGAATGAAAAACTGTTTTTT | CASSPGGTGNEKLFF